Each of the 32 T cell receptor beta chains below was sequenced from the same sample in a study of neurological immune-mediated disorders. Via MiXCR, TCRdb re-called the 5' RACE reads, giving one row per CDR3 protein. The sample contains about 58,000 distinct CDR3 sequences, about 3.5% of which appear only once. Sequencing used PBMCs. The receptors shown here come from a man aged 25-45 years with multiple sclerosis.

Many counts were recorded for this clonotype. The CDR3 DNA follows: TGTGCCACCAGCAGCCGGGCCCGGGAGACAGATACGCAGTATTTT. As protein: CATSSRARETDTQYF. The chain combines TRBV15 with TRBJ2-3; D may be TRBD2 (6 bases). The CDR3 has 15 amino acids. Germline V CDR1 and CDR2: LNHNV, YYDKDF (reference sequence). Trimming removed 3 bases from V and 3 bases from J, with 13 bases in between.

This clonotype was found many times. J is TRBJ1-1 and V is TRBV5-1; D perhaps matches TRBD1 (6 bases). The CDR3 runs 15 residues. Trimming cost V 5 bases and J 1 base, with 15 bases left between them. The germline V gene has CDR1 SGHRS and CDR2 YFSETQ. The CDR3 sequence is CASRREQGGNTEAFF. The CDR3 bases are TGCGCCAGCAGACGAGAACAGGGTGGGAACACTGAAGCTTTCTTT.

Ten or more counts support this clonotype. The chain combines TRBV5-1 with TRBJ1-1; 8 nucleotides agree with TRBD1. The CDR3 loop spans 15 amino acids. Germline assignment: CDR1 SGHRS and CDR2 YFSETQ. The junction had 5 bases not matched to a gene; V was cut back by 4 bases and J by 0 bases. CDR3 loop: CASSAGTGLNTEAFF. The CDR3 DNA sequence: TGCGCCAGCAGCGCCGGGACAGGCTTGAACACTGAAGCTTTCTTT. Supplemented by reference TRBV5-1 and TRBJ1-1, the full variable domain reads KAGVTQTPRYLIKTRGQQVTLSCSPISGHRSVSWYQQTPGQGLQFLFEYFSETQRNKGNFPGRFSGRQFSNSRSEMNVSTLELGDSALYLCASSAGTGLNTEAFFGQGTRLTVV.

This clonotype was found many times. V and J are TRBV27 and TRBJ2-5; 10 bases match TRBD2. Per germline, CDR1 MNHEY and CDR2 SMNVEV (reference sequence). There are 14 residues in the CDR3. The ends lost 2 bases at V and 3 bases at J; junction bases unmatched: 0. DNA for the CDR3: TGTGCCAGCAGTTTACTAGCGGGAGAAGAGACCCAGTACTTC. Protein: CASSLLAGEETQYF.

This clonotype was counted many times. The genes are TRBV9 and TRBJ2-1; 9 positions agree with TRBD2. V shed 0 bases and J 7 bases; nucleotides not matched to a gene: 5. Germline V gene data show CDR1 as SGDLS and CDR2 as YYNGEE. CDR3 length: 15 amino acids. The CDR3 reads CASSVGAGGPNEQFF. For the CDR3, the DNA is TGTGCCAGCAGCGTAGGGGCGGGAGGGCCTAATGAGCAGTTCTTC.

This clonotype was seen many times. The CDR3 protein is CASSLGQLAGATDTQYF. In DNA, the CDR3 is TGTGCCAGCAGCTTAGGCCAACTAGCGGGGGCCACAGATACGCAGTATTTT. The rearrangement links TRBV7-8 to TRBJ2-3; 11 bases agree with TRBD2. V dropped 1 base and J dropped 2; count of bases not matched to a gene: 5. The germline V gene has CDR1 SGHVS and CDR2 FQNEAQ. The CDR3 totals 17 residues.

This clonotype was counted ten times or more. The chain employs TRBV9 and TRBJ1-4; TRBD1 matches at 7 bases. V lost 1 base, J lost 7 bases, and 10 bases stayed unmatched. Germline CDR1 reads SGDLS; CDR2 reads YYNGEE. The CDR3 sequence is 16 residues long. The CDR3 loop reads CASSVSGGQAGEKLFF. The CDR3 DNA sequence: TGTGCCAGCAGCGTATCGGGAGGACAGGCGGGTGAAAAACTGTTTTTT. The full variable domain, its missing parts supplied by reference TRBV9 and TRBJ1-4, is DSGVTQTPKHLITATGQRVTLRCSPRSGDLSVYWYQQSLDQGLQFLIQYYNGEERAKGNILERFSAQQFPDLHSELNLSSLELGDSALYFCASSVSGGQAGEKLFFGSGTQLSVL.

This clonotype was found many times. The V call is TRBV7-2, the J call TRBJ2-7, with 7 bases lining up with TRBD2. There are 14 residues in the CDR3. The J segment lost 4 bases and the V segment lost 6 bases, leaving 9 bases of the junction unmatched. Germline CDR1 SGHTA, CDR2 FQGNSA. CDR3 nucleotides: TGTGCCAGCAGTCCAAATGGGGGGGGATACGAGCAGTACTTC. Its protein is CASSPNGGGYEQYF.

This clonotype showed up many times. The J gene is TRBJ2-7, the V gene TRBV4-1; D remains ambiguous. CDR3 size: 14 residues. Trimming removed 1 base from V and 0 bases from J, with 7 bases in between. Germline CDR1 reads MGHRA; CDR2 reads YSYEKL. CDR3 protein: CASSQVASSYEQYF. The DNA of the CDR3 is TGCGCCAGCAGCCAAGTGGCGTCCTCCTACGAGCAGTACTTC.

This chain uses TRBV20-1 with TRBJ1-1; D gene unclear. This CDR3 has 13 amino acids. Between the trimmed V and J ends, which lost 6 bases and 5 bases, there was a span of 16 bases. CDR1 and CDR2 from the germline V gene are DFQATT and SNEGSKA (reference sequence). The CDR3, as DNA: TGCAGTGCCCCGGGGAGGAGTAGGACTGAAGCTTTCTTT. As protein: CSAPGRSRTEAFF.

The J gene is TRBJ2-7, the V gene TRBV5-1; D perhaps matches TRBD1 (6 bases). Trimming stripped 4 bases from V and 1 base from J, with 12 bases between. The CDR3 contains 14 residues. CDR1 and CDR2 (germline): SGHRS, YFSETQ. The CDR3 sequence is CASSPSTGSYEQYF. In DNA form, the CDR3 reads TGCGCCAGCAGCCCTTCTACAGGGTCCTACGAGCAGTACTTC.

The J gene is TRBJ2-7, the V gene TRBV28; tentative D call: TRBD2 (5 bases). This CDR3 comprises 13 residues. Germline CDR1 is MDHEN and CDR2 is SYDVKM. The ends were cut back, 7 bases at V and 4 bases at J, with 14 bases in the middle. The CDR3 region has the DNA TGTGCCAGCACGGGGATTGGTGGGTACGAGCAGTACTTC. Amino acids: CASTGIGGYEQYF.

Ten or more counts support this clonotype. The V gene is TRBV6-5, the J gene TRBJ1-3, with a weak D call TRBD1 (5 bases). V shed 6 bases and J shed 8 bases, with 14 bases lying between them. CDR3 length: 13 amino acids. Germline V gene sequence: CDR1 MNHEY, CDR2 SVGAGI. Here the CDR3 reads CASSRDWGDTIYF. DNA for the CDR3: TGTGCCAGCAGCCGGGACTGGGGGGACACCATATATTTT.

At least ten counts were recorded for this clonotype. The gene calls are TRBV5-1 and TRBJ1-2; no clear D gene. V dropped 8 bases and J dropped 5 bases, with 13 bases sitting between them. The CDR3 extends over 12 amino acids. CDR1 and CDR2 (germline): SGHRS, YFSETQ. The CDR3 DNA is TGCGCCAGGATACTCGTTAAATATGGCTACACCTTC. Its translation is CARILVKYGYTF.

This clonotype was observed many times. This chain links TRBV5-1 with TRBJ2-3; 10 nucleotides agree with TRBD2. The germline V gene has CDR1 SGHRS and CDR2 YFSETQ. J was trimmed by 3 bases and V by 3 bases; bases with no gene match: 7. The CDR3 totals 16 residues. CDR3 bases: TGCGCCAGCAGCTCCCGAGGAGCGGGAGGGACAGATACGCAGTATTTT. It yields the protein CASSSRGAGGTDTQYF.

This clonotype was detected ten times or more. This chain links TRBV5-6 with TRBJ2-7, with D perhaps TRBD1 (5 bases). Germline V CDR1 and CDR2: SGHDT, YYEEEE. The CDR3 covers 12 residues. The V gene lost 0 bases and the J gene lost 6 bases, with 7 bases spanning the gap. CDR3 nucleotides: TGTGCCAGCAGCTTGGGCAGGGTCGAGCAGTACTTC. This encodes CASSLGRVEQYF.

In the case of this clonotype: This clone may be a read error of a much larger clone one base away. V is TRBV28 and J is TRBJ1-5; D remains unclear. This CDR3 contains 13 residues. Germline loops: CDR1 MDHEN, CDR2 SYDVKM. The CDR3 sequence is CASSQTDVSPQNF. In DNA, the CDR3 is TGTGCCAGCAGTCAGACCGATGTCAGCCCCCAGAATTTT. The full variable domain, completed using reference TRBV28 and TRBJ1-5, is DVKVTQSSRYLVKRTGEKVFLECVQDMDHENMFWYRQDPGLGLRLIYFSYDVKMKEKGDIPEGYSVSREKKERFSLILESASTNQTSMYLCASSQTDVSPQNFGDGTRLSIL.

This clonotype was counted ten times or more. The rearrangement joins TRBV20-1 to TRBJ1-4; D is possibly TRBD1 (5 bases). This CDR3 has 15 amino acids. Germline V gene sequence: CDR1 DFQATT, CDR2 SNEGSKA (reference sequence). The ends were cut back, 3 bases at V and 8 bases at J, with 19 bases in the middle. CDR3: CSASRREAGGEKLFF. Here the CDR3 DNA reads TGCAGTGCTAGTAGGAGGGAGGCCGGGGGAGAAAAACTGTTTTTT.

This clonotype was picked up many times. The J gene is TRBJ2-1, the V gene TRBV9; 11 bases line up with TRBD2. CDR3 length: 16 amino acids. V shed 0 bases and J 10 bases; nucleotides not matched to a gene: 9. Germline CDR1 SGDLS, CDR2 YYNGEE. CDR3 DNA sequence: TGTGCCAGCAGCGTAGGGGGTACTAGCGGGAGTACCGAGCAGTTCTTC. Its translation: CASSVGGTSGSTEQFF.

At least ten counts were recorded for this clonotype. The CDR3 DNA reads as TGCGCCAGCAGCTCCGGACAGGAGGAGACCCAGTACTTC. Its translation: CASSSGQEETQYF. This chain joins TRBV5-1 and TRBJ2-5, with 7 positions matching TRBD1. The ends lost 3 bases at V and 5 bases at J; junction bases unmatched: 4. Germline lookup yields CDR1 SGHRS and CDR2 YFSETQ. The CDR3 extends over 13 amino acids.

This clonotype was observed at least ten times. This chain connects TRBV18 to TRBJ2-7; unclear D gene. This CDR3 is built from 13 residues. V was shortened by 3 bases and J by 3 bases, with 9 bases between the two germline ends. Germline CDR1 and CDR2: KGHSH and LQKENI. The CDR3 sequence: CASSPTLDYEQYF. The CDR3 coding sequence is TGTGCCAGCTCACCGACTCTTGACTACGAGCAGTACTTC. Drawing the rest from reference TRBV18 and TRBJ2-7, the complete variable domain is NAGVMQNPRHLVRRRGQEARLRCSPMKGHSHVYWYRQLPEEGLKFMVYLQKENIIDESGMPKERFSAEFPKEGPSILRIQQVVRGDSAAYFCASSPTLDYEQYFGPGTRLTVT.

This clonotype has ten or more counts. The chain recombines TRBV29-1 with TRBJ2-1; 10 bases are a match to TRBD2. CDR3 length equals 16 residues. Looked up from germline, CDR1 is SQVTM and CDR2 is ANQGSEA. V shed 4 bases and J 2 bases; nucleotides not matched to a gene: 8. The CDR3 reads CSVGGASGSPYNEQFF. The CDR3 DNA follows: TGCAGCGTTGGAGGGGCTAGCGGGAGTCCCTACAATGAGCAGTTCTTC.

This clonotype was detected a few times. The V call is TRBV12-3 or TRBV12-4, the J call TRBJ1-1; D is unresolved. The CDR3 runs to 13 residues. V dropped 2 bases and J dropped 5 bases, with 9 bases sitting between them. The CDR3 here is CASSLRRETEAFF. CDR3 nucleotide sequence: TGTGCCAGCAGTTTAAGAAGGGAGACTGAAGCTTTCTTT.

This clonotype was seen at least ten times. The V and J genes are TRBV7-9 and TRBJ2-7, with 10 bases that match TRBD1. The CDR3 totals 16 residues. Losses at the gene ends were 2 bases for V and 0 bases for J; bases not matched to a gene: 4. Germline-derived CDR1 and CDR2 are SEHNR and FQNEAQ (reference sequence). DNA of the CDR3: TGTGCCAGCAGCTTACCCGGGACAGGGGCCTCCTACGAGCAGTACTTC. This codes for CASSLPGTGASYEQYF.

In its sample, this clonotype was seen many times. Compared with germline, one end of the junction differs, possibly owing to a read error. The chain uses TRBV7-7 and TRBJ2-1; 7 bases agree with TRBD1. Germline V gene sequence: CDR1 SSHAT, CDR2 FNYEAQ (reference sequence). This CDR3 comprises 15 residues. The CDR3 sequence is CASSLGPTGYNEQFF. The CDR3 DNA reads as TGTGCTAGCAGCTTGGGCCCGACAGGGTACAATGAGCAGTTCTTC.

Many counts were recorded for this clonotype. The chain uses TRBV6-5 and TRBJ1-1; TRBD1 might be the D (5 bases). The CDR3 sequence is 13 residues long. Germline-derived CDR1 and CDR2 are MNHEY and SVGAGI. Trimming took off 8 bases at V and 1 base at J, with 11 bases between the two ends. CDR3 sequence (DNA): TGTGCCAGCGCGACAGAGACGAACACTGAAGCTTTCTTT. Translating it yields CASATETNTEAFF.

This clonotype was detected ten times or more. This chain links TRBV5-1 with TRBJ2-2; 7 nucleotides line up with TRBD1. From germline, CDR1 is SGHRS and CDR2 YFSETQ. This CDR3 has 15 residues. The junction had 5 bases not matched to a gene; V was cut back by 0 bases and J by 6 bases. CDR3 coding DNA: TGCGCCAGCAGCTTGGAGGGGGCGCGCGCCGGGGAGCTGTTTTTT. Translated, it gives CASSLEGARAGELFF.

This clonotype was counted ten times or more. The CDR3 bases are TGCAGTGCCCGGGGGTCTTGGGAGACTGAAGCTTTCTTT. It is translated as CSARGSWETEAFF. This chain uses TRBV20-1 with TRBJ1-1; perhaps TRBD1 as D (5 bases). Germline V lookup: CDR1 DFQATT, CDR2 SNEGSKA (reference sequence). Trimming removed 6 bases from V and 5 bases from J, with 16 bases in between. This CDR3 contains 13 residues.

This clonotype was detected many times. This chain connects TRBV28 to TRBJ2-2, with TRBD2 identical over 7 bases. J was trimmed by 5 bases and V by 3 bases; bases with no gene match: 0. Per the germline V gene, CDR1 is MDHEN and CDR2 is SYDVKM. The CDR3 has 13 residues. CDR3 DNA sequence: TGTGCCAGCAGTTTGCGGGAGACCGGGGAGCTGTTTTTT. Translation gives CASSLRETGELFF.

In this sample, this clonotype turned up many times. V usage is TRBV3-1 and J usage is TRBJ1-2, with TRBD1 as a possible D gene (5 bases). Germline V lookup: CDR1 LGHDT, CDR2 YNNKEL (reference sequence). Deletions cut 2 bases from V and 1 base from J, with 11 bases between. The CDR3 consists of 15 residues. CDR3 sequence reads: CASSQRGAYNYGYTF. For the CDR3, the DNA is TGTGCCAGCAGCCAACGCGGGGCCTATAACTATGGCTACACCTTC.

This clonotype was observed a few times. V and J are TRBV7-6 and TRBJ2-1, with 13 bases aligning to TRBD2. Germline assignment: CDR1 SGHVS and CDR2 FNYEAQ. The V gene end was trimmed by 1 base and the J gene end by 9 bases; junction bases not matched to a gene: 6. The CDR3 is 16 amino acids. The CDR3, as DNA: TGTGCCAGCAGCTTAGAGTGGACTAGCGGGAGAGGTGAGCAGTTCTTC. The encoded protein is CASSLEWTSGRGEQFF.

This clonotype was counted ten times or more. J is TRBJ1-1 and V is TRBV20-1; 7 bases are shared with TRBD1. J was trimmed by 6 bases and V by 0 bases; bases with no gene match: 10. The CDR3 contains 15 residues. Per germline, CDR1 DFQATT and CDR2 SNEGSKA (reference sequence). CDR3 in DNA: TGCAGTGCTAGAGATCATAGGGCAGGGGGTCCTGAAGCTTTCTTT. Translated: CSARDHRAGGPEAFF.